The 4 T cell receptor beta chains below all came from one sample that was sequenced in a study of CD8+CD57+ T cells in acquired aplastic anemia. Patients sequenced had flow cytometry evidence of CD8+CD57+ cell expansion. It was genomic DNA that served as the template for profiling TCR beta VDJ and CDR3. MiXCR, run by TCRdb on the reads, gives a single entry per CDR3 protein. The data contain about 180,000 distinct CDR3 sequences, approximately 48% of them seen just once; the ten biggest clones take up about 1.7%. Sequenced sample: sorted CD4+, CD8+, or CD8+CD57+ T cells (not recorded which) from PBMCs. The receptors come from a human donor with aplastic anemia.

The rearrangement uses TRBV10-3 and TRBJ1-1, with D perhaps TRBD1 (6 bases). Germline V CDR1 and CDR2: ENHRY, SYGVKD. The CDR3 is 13 residues long. V was clipped by 10 bases and J by 1 base, with 13 bases between them. For the CDR3, the DNA is TGTGCCACGATCGGGACACAGAACACTGAAGCTTTCTTT. This codes for CATIGTQNTEAFF.

The rearrangement uses TRBV5-1 and TRBJ1-6; TRBD1 aligns across 8 bases. The length of the CDR3 is 15 residues. CDR1 is SGHRS, CDR2 YFSETQ, per germline. With V trimmed by 3 bases and J by 7 bases, 6 bases remained unmatched. The CDR3 protein is CASSSDTGGNSPLHF. CDR3 nucleotides: TGCGCCAGCAGCTCGGATACAGGGGGGAATTCACCCCTCCACTTT.

This clonotype was observed at least ten times. This sequence joins TRBV5-1 and TRBJ2-2, with 8 positions matching TRBD2. The germline V gene has CDR1 SGHRS and CDR2 YFSETQ. Unmatched junction bases numbered 4, after V lost 4 bases and J lost 5 bases. The CDR3 loop spans 14 amino acids. The CDR3 sequence: CASSGTRYTGELFF. The CDR3 DNA sequence: TGCGCCAGCAGCGGGACTAGGTATACCGGGGAGCTGTTTTTT.

V gene TRBV11-1 combines with J gene TRBJ2-1, with D hard to call. The V gene's germline CDR1 is SGHAT and CDR2 FQDESV (reference sequence). V was clipped by 8 bases and J by 0 bases, with 11 bases between them. This CDR3 is 14 amino acids long. CDR3 nucleotides: TGTGCCAGCGGCGTCCTCCCCTCCTACAATGAGCAGTTCTTC. This translates into CASGVLPSYNEQFF. The full variable domain, in which reference TRBV11-1 and TRBJ2-1 provide the parts outside the CDR3, is EAEVAQSPRYKITEKSQAVAFWCDPISGHATLYWYRQILGQGPELLVQFQDESVVDDSQLPKDRFSAERLKGVDSTLKIQPAELGDSAMYLCASGVLPSYNEQFFGPGTRLTVL.